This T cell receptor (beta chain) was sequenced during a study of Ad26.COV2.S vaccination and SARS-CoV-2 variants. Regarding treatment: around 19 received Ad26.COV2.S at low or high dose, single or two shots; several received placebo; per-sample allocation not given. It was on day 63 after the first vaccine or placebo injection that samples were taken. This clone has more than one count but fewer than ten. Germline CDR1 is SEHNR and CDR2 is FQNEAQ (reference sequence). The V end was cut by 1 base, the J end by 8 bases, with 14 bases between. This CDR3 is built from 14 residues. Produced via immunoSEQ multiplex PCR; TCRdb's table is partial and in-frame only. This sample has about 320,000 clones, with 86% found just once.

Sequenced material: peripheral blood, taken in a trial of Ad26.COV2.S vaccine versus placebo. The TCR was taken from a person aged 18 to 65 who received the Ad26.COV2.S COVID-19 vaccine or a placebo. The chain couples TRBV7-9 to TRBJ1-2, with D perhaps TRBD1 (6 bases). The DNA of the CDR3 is TGTGCCAGCAGCTTAGGACCCCAGGGGCGGGGCTACACCTTC. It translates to CASSLGPQGRGYTF.